These T cell receptor beta chains were read from a single sample in a study of blood T cell repertoires in COVID-19. Libraries were prepared by immunoSEQ multiplex PCR; TCRdb keeps only in-frame clonotypes and omits some of them. The repertoire consists of roughly 150,000 clones, with roughly 89% occurring once and the leading ten covering 5%. The sample comprised peripheral blood. The source of these receptors is a human donor in a cohort sampled during active COVID-19. Both conserved end residues are part of each CDR3. D genes are given only for firm matches. Part of the rows lack a size; the others show once, few, many or a class for expanded clones.

d_call	clone_size	j_call	v_call	cdr3_nt	cdr3_aa
TRBD2	-	TRBJ2-3	TRBV27	TGTGCCAGCAGCCCTTCGGGAGGGACAACAGATACGCAGTATTTT	CASSPSGGTTDTQYF
TRBD1	-	TRBJ2-1	TRBV13	TGTGCCAGCAGCTTAGGAGGACAGGGTACCTACAATGAGCAGTTCTTC	CASSLGGQGTYNEQFF
-	-	TRBJ2-7	TRBV6-5	TGTGCCAGCAGGGACAACTACGAGCAGTACTTC	CASRDNYEQYF
-	-	TRBJ2-7	TRBV5-4	TGTGCCAGCAGCTTTGGGGGAGGTGGCTCCTACGAGCAGTACTTC	CASSFGGGGSYEQYF
TRBD1	-	TRBJ1-2	TRBV4-2	TGTGCCAGCAGCCAAGATCGGACAGGCAATGGCTACACCTTC	CASSQDRTGNGYTF
TRBD1	-	TRBJ2-7	TRBV5-1	TGCGCCAGCAGCTGGGGACAGGCCTACGAGCAGTACTTC	CASSWGQAYEQYF
-	-	TRBJ1-1	TRBV5-6	TGTGCCAGCAGCTCGGTCGGGGGGCGACGGACTGAAGCTTTCTTT	CASSSVGGRRTEAFF
-	-	TRBJ2-5	TRBV10-3	TGTGCCATCAGTGAGTCGAATGGGGGCGGCGAGACCCAGTACTTC	CAISESNGGGETQYF
TRBD2	-	TRBJ2-7	TRBV6-5	TGTGCCAGCAGTTACGGACTAGGGTCCTACGAGCAGTACTTC	CASSYGLGSYEQYF
-	-	TRBJ1-1	TRBV5-1	TGCGCCAGCAGCTTGGAGGGGGTGGGGAACACTGAAGCTTTCTTT	CASSLEGVGNTEAFF
-	few	TRBJ1-4	TRBV3-1/TRBV3-2	TGTGCCAGCAGCCAAGAATCGCACGGCAAAGGGGGTGAACTGTTTTTT	CASSQESHGKGGELFF
TRBD2	-	TRBJ2-7	TRBV5-6	TGTGCCAGCAGCCACGGACTAGCGGGAGGGCCCGTCTACGAGCAGTACTTC	CASSHGLAGGPVYEQYF
-	-	TRBJ1-5	TRBV30	TGTGCCTGGAGTGGCGTCAATCAGCCCCAGCATTTT	CAWSGVNQPQHF
TRBD1	-	TRBJ1-2	TRBV5-5	TGTGCCAGCAGCTCCAGCCTGGGACAGGGGGCCCCCACCTTC	CASSSSLGQGAPTF
TRBD2	-	TRBJ2-2	TRBV11-3	TGTGCCAGCAGCACCCGGACTAGCGGGACACCCACCGGGGAGCTGTTTTTT	CASSTRTSGTPTGELFF
-	-	TRBJ2-1	TRBV5-6	TGTGCCAGCAGCTTGGGGAGGGCGGGTTACAATGAGCAGTTCTTC	CASSLGRAGYNEQFF
-	-	TRBJ2-7	TRBV28	TGTGCCAGCAGTTTATTGTCGGGAGCCTCCTACGAGCAGTACTTC	CASSLLSGASYEQYF
-	-	TRBJ2-2	TRBV27	TGTGCCAGCAGTACCGGGACAAGACTCACCGGGGAGCTGTTTTTT	CASSTGTRLTGELFF
-	-	TRBJ2-5	TRBV30	TGTGCCTGGAGTCCGCCAGGGATGGTGACCCAGTACTTC	CAWSPPGMVTQYF
-	-	TRBJ1-2	TRBV7-8	TGTGCCAGCAGCTTAGATCGGGGGTCCGGGGGCTACACCTTC	CASSLDRGSGGYTF
TRBD1	-	TRBJ2-2	TRBV19	TGTGCCAGTAGTACCGGGACAGCTAACACCGGGGAGCTGTTTTTT	CASSTGTANTGELFF
TRBD1	once	TRBJ1-5	TRBV19	TGTGCCAGTAGTATGACAGGGGGTAGCAATCAGCCCCAGCATTTT	CASSMTGGSNQPQHF
TRBD1	-	TRBJ1-3	TRBV5-8	TGTGCCAGCAGCCGACCGGGACAGGGAGGTTGGGGAAACACCATATATTTT	CASSRPGQGGWGNTIYF
-	-	TRBJ1-1	TRBV10-3	TGTGCCATCAGTGTCGGACAAACTGAAGCTTTCTTT	CAISVGQTEAFF
-	few	TRBJ2-1	TRBV9	TGTGCCAGCAGCCTGAGCCATCCGCTGGATGAGCAGTTCTTC	CASSLSHPLDEQFF
-	-	TRBJ2-7	TRBV7-3	TGTGCCAGCAGCTCAGTCGGAGGGCAGGTGGAGCAGTACTTC	CASSSVGGQVEQYF
TRBD1	-	TRBJ1-2	TRBV7-9	TGTGCCAGCAGCGCGGGGACAGTAGGAATCGGCTACACCTTC	CASSAGTVGIGYTF
-	-	TRBJ1-2	TRBV7-9	TGTGCCAGCAGCTTAAACCGGTTAAAAAACTATGGCTACACCTTC	CASSLNRLKNYGYTF
TRBD2	-	TRBJ2-7	TRBV27	TGTGCCAGCAGTTCCCTAAGCGGGAGCTCCTACGAGCAGTACTTC	CASSSLSGSSYEQYF
-	-	TRBJ2-7	TRBV6-5	TGTGCCAGCAGTTTGGGACAGCGGGCCGAGCAGTACTTC	CASSLGQRAEQYF
-	-	TRBJ1-1	TRBV7-3	TGTGCCAGCAGGCGGGGGGCTGGGACTGAAGCTTTCTTT	CASRRGAGTEAFF
TRBD2	-	TRBJ2-7	TRBV29-1	TGCAGCGTGGCTACTAGCGCATCCTACGAGCAGTACTTC	CSVATSASYEQYF
TRBD1	-	TRBJ1-4	TRBV14	TGTGCCAGCAGCGATCGGACAGGGAAGGGTGAAAAACTGTTTTTT	CASSDRTGKGEKLFF
TRBD1	-	TRBJ2-7	TRBV6-5	TGTGCCACGAGCAAGGGGGCGCCCTCCTACGAGCAGTACTTC	CATSKGAPSYEQYF
-	-	TRBJ2-7	TRBV30	TGTGCCTGGAGTGCCAGCGGGCCCTCCTACGAGCAGTACTTC	CAWSASGPSYEQYF
TRBD2	-	TRBJ2-5	TRBV5-6	TGTGCCAGCAGCTTCGGGACTAGCGGGAGGCAAGAGACCCAGTACTTC	CASSFGTSGRQETQYF
-	-	TRBJ1-2	TRBV6-5	TGTGCCAGCAGTCCGGCAAGCGGGGTAGGTGGCTACACCTTC	CASSPASGVGGYTF
TRBD1	-	TRBJ1-2	TRBV28	TGTGCCAGCAGAGGGACAGGGGGACGTGGCTACACCTTC	CASRGTGGRGYTF
TRBD1	-	TRBJ1-2	TRBV9	TGTGCCAGCAGCGTAGAGGCGGACAGGGGGGCCAGCTCCTTC	CASSVEADRGASSF
TRBD2	-	TRBJ2-3	TRBV15	TGTGCCACCAGTACGTTGAATAGCGGGGGGGCTCATACGCAGTATTTT	CATSTLNSGGAHTQYF
TRBD1	-	TRBJ2-7	TRBV6-5	TGTGCCAGCAGGAACAGGGGGCCCTACGAGCAGTACTTC	CASRNRGPYEQYF
-	-	TRBJ2-7	TRBV27	TGTGCCACCTCACGGAGGTACTTC	CATSRRYF
TRBD1	-	TRBJ2-7	TRBV6-5	TGTGCCAGCAGTTCGACAGGGGAGTACGAGCAGTACTTC	CASSSTGEYEQYF
-	-	TRBJ1-2	TRBV6-1	TGTGCCAGCAGTGAAGCAACGGGTACGGCTAACTATGGCTACACCTTC	CASSEATGTANYGYTF
TRBD2	-	TRBJ2-3	TRBV29-1	TGCAGCGTTGTCGGATTCGGGAGGCTAGCGGGAGGGGATACGCAGTATTTT	CSVVGFGRLAGGDTQYF
TRBD2	-	TRBJ2-7	TRBV3-1/TRBV3-2	TGTGCCAGCAGACCATCGGGGGGAGGGCCATATTACGAGCAGTACTTC	CASRPSGGGPYYEQYF